This TCR beta chain was observed in a study of Graves' ophthalmopathy and Graves' hyperthyroidism. Findings and limits, study-wide: Predictions made by the model for ophthalmopathy progression reached approximately 70% sensitivity and almost 75% specificity.

TCR beta CDR3 amplification used RNA transcripts. First-round RT-PCR used HTBI primers; second-round multiplex PCR followed. One entry per CDR3 protein results from TCRdb running MiXCR on the multiplex PCR reads. Seen here are hundreds of thousands of distinct CDR3 sequences, roughly 40% observed once, and the top ten hold approximately 43%. This clonotype has just a few counts. What it binds is unknown. It was on clinical symptoms, serum thyroxine, TRAb, thyroid ultrasound and orbital computed tomography that diagnosis relied. The CDR3 length is 15 residues. V shed 5 bases and J shed 5 bases, with 18 bases lying between them.

This receptor was taken from an adult man with Graves' ophthalmopathy. Material for sequencing was peripheral blood. The J gene is TRBJ2-5, the V gene TRBV12-3 or TRBV12-4; a possible D gene is TRBD2 (6 bases). The chain's CDR3 is CASSLRDSKLETQYF. CDR3 nucleotide sequence: TGTGCCAGCAGTCTCCGGGACTCCAAGCTGGAGACCCAGTACTTC.